Listed below are T cell receptor beta chains from one sample, sequenced in a study of blood T cell repertoires in COVID-19. Profiling relied on immunoSEQ multiplex PCR, and the TCRdb table lists in-frame clones only, not all of them. This sample has around 100,000 clones, with around 84% found just once. Sequenced: peripheral blood. Receptor source: a human donor in a cohort sampled during active COVID-19. The CDR3 runs from the conserved cysteine through the conserved F or W. D genes are given only for firm matches. Clone size, where shown, is once, few, many, or a class for clones that have expanded.

clone size	D gene	V gene	J gene	CDR3 length	CDR3 DNA	CDR3 protein
-	-	TRBV6-1	TRBJ1-2	13	TGTGCCAGCAGTGAATCGGGGGGGTATGGCTACACCTTC	CASSESGGYGYTF
many	TRBD2	TRBV7-2	TRBJ2-1	15	TGTGCCAGCAGCTTACAGCGGGGGGGCCACAATGAGCAGTTCTTC	CASSLQRGGHNEQFF
-	TRBD2	TRBV5-1	TRBJ2-5	15	TGCGCCAGCAGCTTGACTAGCGGGGGGGTAGAGACCCAGTACTTC	CASSLTSGGVETQYF
-	-	TRBV5-4	TRBJ1-1	15	TGTGCCAGCAGCGTTCGGGGGGGGCGAGTCACTGAAGCTTTCTTT	CASSVRGGRVTEAFF
-	-	TRBV30	TRBJ1-2	13	TGTGCCTGGAGCTCTACAGTTAGCTATGGCTACACCTTC	CAWSSTVSYGYTF
-	-	TRBV7-9	TRBJ2-1	14	TGTGCCAGCAGCTTAGGGCAGACCTACAATGAGCAGTTCTTC	CASSLGQTYNEQFF
-	TRBD1	TRBV19	TRBJ2-7	16	TGTGCCAGTAGTATAGCTCGACAGGGGTTAATCTACGAGCAGTACTTC	CASSIARQGLIYEQYF
-	TRBD1	TRBV6-5	TRBJ1-1	14	TGTGCCAGCAGCCGCGGGGCAGGGGGCGCGGGGGCTTTCTTT	CASSRGAGGAGAFF
-	-	TRBV7-9	TRBJ2-2	14	TGTGCCAGCAGACCGACCGGGAGCACCGGGGAGCTGTTTTTT	CASRPTGSTGELFF
-	-	TRBV7-2	TRBJ1-3	13	TGTGCCAGCAGCGGAGGCAGGGGAAACACCATATATTTT	CASSGGRGNTIYF
-	-	TRBV6-1	TRBJ1-2	18	TGTGCCAGCAGTGAAGTAGGAGGGGCCGAAATAATTAACTATGGCTACACCTTC	CASSEVGGAEIINYGYTF
-	TRBD1	TRBV10-3	TRBJ2-3	15	TGTGCCATCAGTAACGGACAGGGCCCCACAGATACGCAGTATTTT	CAISNGQGPTDTQYF
few	-	TRBV21-1	TRBJ1-1	15	TGTGCCAGCAGCATAAAACAGGGAGCAAACACTGAAGCTTTCTTT	CASSIKQGANTEAFF
-	TRBD1	TRBV5-4	TRBJ2-7	13	TGTGCCAGCAGCAAGACAGGGGAATACGAGCAGTACTTC	CASSKTGEYEQYF
once	-	TRBV12-5	TRBJ2-5	15	TGTGCTAGTGGCCCGCGGGCTACTAGTTTAGAGACCCAGTACTTC	CASGPRATSLETQYF
-	-	TRBV6-2/TRBV6-3	TRBJ1-5	15	TGTGCCAGCAGTTACTCGGCGGGGACGGCGAGGCCCCAGCATTTT	CASSYSAGTARPQHF
-	-	TRBV6-5	TRBJ1-6	15	TGTGCCAGCAGTTACTCGAGCGTCCATAATTCACCCCTCCACTTT	CASSYSSVHNSPLHF
-	TRBD1	TRBV3-1/TRBV3-2	TRBJ2-5	16	TGTGCCAGCAGCCAAGTTGGACAGGGAAATAAAGAGACCCAGTACTTC	CASSQVGQGNKETQYF
-	TRBD1	TRBV7-8	TRBJ2-2	16	TGTGCCAGCAGCCCTTCCCTGACAGGGTTGTCCGGGGAGCTGTTTTTT	CASSPSLTGLSGELFF
few	-	TRBV7-2	TRBJ1-2	13	TGTGCCAGCAGGGTTGACGGGTACTATGGCTACACCTTC	CASRVDGYYGYTF
-	-	TRBV12-3/TRBV12-4	TRBJ1-2	13	TGTGCCAGCAGTTTAAGGCAGGACTATGGCTACACCTTC	CASSLRQDYGYTF
few	-	TRBV5-1	TRBJ2-6	18	TGCGCCAGCAGCTTGGACGGTTTCTCACTCTCTGGGGCCAACGTCCTGACTTTC	CASSLDGFSLSGANVLTF
-	TRBD1	TRBV2	TRBJ1-2	13	TGTGCCAGCAGTGAAAAGGGGGCGACGGGCTACACCTTC	CASSEKGATGYTF
-	-	TRBV5-1	TRBJ1-1	15	TGCGCCAGCAGCTTGGAGGGGGACGGGCACACTGAAGCTTTCTTT	CASSLEGDGHTEAFF
-	-	TRBV5-6	TRBJ2-3	12	TGTGCCAGCAGCCGGGAGTTTGATACGCAGTATTTT	CASSREFDTQYF
medium-sized	-	TRBV6-5	TRBJ1-5	13	TGTGCCAGCATAGTCTTAAGCAATCAGCCCCAGCATTTT	CASIVLSNQPQHF
-	TRBD2	TRBV5-4	TRBJ2-2	20	TGTGCCAGCAGCTTGGAAGGCCGGACTAGCGGGGGGGCCCGGACCGGGGAGCTGTTTTTT	CASSLEGRTSGGARTGELFF
-	-	TRBV23-1	TRBJ2-3	18	TGCGCCAGCAGTCAATCAGGAACTCAGTCGGGGGATTCGGATACGCAGTATTTT	CASSQSGTQSGDSDTQYF